The 8 T cell receptor beta chains listed next were all sequenced from one sample in a study of blood T cells in healthy people across ages (dated by TCRdb to about 2015). The library was made by 5' RACE. These reads were obtained on an Illumina HiSeq 2500. A second PCR of roughly 6 to 12 cycles was performed with a sample-barcoded 5' primer and a J-beta primer mix. TCRdb handled the public reads itself, with Q25 trimming in fastp and clone calling in MiXCR, and kept productive beta chains. Identical CDR3 proteins give one entry, which carries the most common genes and DNA. Within this sample are some 1.6 million distinct CDR3 sequences, with 34% of them counted one time only. Clones ranked in the top ten supply around 11% of the sample. Sequenced input: blood. The receptors derive from a woman younger than 45 in good health.

About this clonotype itself: A much larger clonotype is one base distant, so this may be a read error. The chain uses TRBV11-2 and TRBJ2-3; no clear D gene. The CDR3 spans 18 residues. Germline V gene sequence: CDR1 SGHAT, CDR2 FQNNGV. Trimming took off 1 base at V and 0 bases at J, with 17 bases between the two ends. The DNA of the CDR3 is TGTGCCAGCAGCTTAGGAGTGACAACCCCTATTAGCACAGATACGCAGTATTTT. This encodes CASSLGVTTPISTDTQYF.

This clonotype was seen only once. This chain joins TRBV7-9 and TRBJ1-2; D remains ambiguous. Germline CDR1 and CDR2: SEHNR and FQNEAQ (reference sequence). The CDR3 totals 15 residues. Deletions cut 4 bases from V and 7 bases from J, with 19 bases between. This chain's CDR3 is CASSSGWAREGGYTF. The DNA of the CDR3 is TGTGCCAGCAGCTCTGGGTGGGCCCGGGAGGGTGGCTACACCTTC.

V is TRBV7-9 and J is TRBJ2-7; 8 bases are shared with TRBD1. The CDR3 extends over 14 amino acids. Germline CDR1 SEHNR, CDR2 FQNEAQ (reference sequence). The CDR3 protein is CASPPRTGSYEQYF. The CDR3 nucleotides are TGTGCTTCCCCTCCCAGGACAGGGTCTTACGAGCAGTACTTC.

The rearrangement joins TRBV12-3 or TRBV12-4 to TRBJ1-2; 10 nucleotides match TRBD1. This CDR3 region has 15 residues. Trimming took 5 bases from V and 9 from J; bases not matched to a gene: 12. The CDR3 nucleotides are TGTGCCAGCAGTACCGGACAGGGGGGTTCAGAAAGCTACACCTTC. This sequence encodes CASSTGQGGSESYTF.

Only a few counts were recorded for this clonotype. CDR3 loop: CASSPLAGVLTDTQYF. In DNA form, the CDR3 reads TGCGCCAGCAGCCCCTTAGCGGGGGTGCTCACAGATACGCAGTATTTT. This rearrangement joins TRBV5-1 to TRBJ2-3; 9 bases align to TRBD2. The V segment lost 4 bases and the J segment 2 bases; nucleotides outside the gene matches: 8. The CDR3 covers 16 residues. Germline assignment: CDR1 SGHRS and CDR2 YFSETQ.

This clonotype appeared a few times. The CDR3 sequence: CSAPRGYQETQYF. The CDR3 bases are TGCAGTGCCCCAAGGGGTTACCAAGAGACCCAGTACTTC. The rearrangement uses TRBV20-1 and TRBJ2-5; D might be TRBD1 (5 bases). This CDR3 region has 13 residues. The V end lost 6 bases, the J end lost 0 bases, and 11 bases lay between the germline ends. Germline values: CDR1 DFQATT, CDR2 SNEGSKA (reference sequence).

The J gene is TRBJ2-4, the V gene TRBV6-1, with TRBD2 identical over 7 bases. In germline, CDR1 is MNHNS, CDR2 SASEGT. This CDR3 is 14 amino acids long. With 2 bases clipped from V and 13 bases from J, the junction kept 11 bases outside the gene matches. CDR3 amino acids: CASSEYLRAGEQYF. CDR3 nucleotides: TGTGCCAGCAGTGAATATCTGAGGGCGGGGGAGCAGTACTTC.

This clonotype was recorded a few times. The chain is built from TRBV20-1 and TRBJ2-5, with D possibly matching TRBD1 (5 bases). The CDR3 totals 14 residues. Trimming removed 3 bases at V and 5 bases at J, with 16 bases between. CDR1 and CDR2 (germline): DFQATT, SNEGSKA (reference sequence). This CDR3 reads CSASLKGPSETQYF. The CDR3 region has the DNA TGCAGTGCTAGTCTCAAGGGGCCAAGTGAGACCCAGTACTTC.